This T cell receptor (beta chain) comes out of a study of blood T cell repertoires in COVID-19. V was clipped by 3 bases and J by 5 bases; unmatched bases: 5. The CDR3 runs 15 residues. CDR1 and CDR2 from the germline V gene are SGHRS and YFSETQ. Assay: immunoSEQ multiplex PCR; the TCRdb copy retains only in-frame clones and omits some. The data contain hundreds of thousands of clones, 65% to 90% of them singletons. The TCR comes from a man of 80 years or more with acute or convalescent COVID-19. The J gene is TRBJ2-3, the V gene TRBV5-1; the match to TRBD2 covers 11 bases. What was sequenced was peripheral blood. CDR3 sequence: CASSSQLAGEDTQYF. In DNA, the CDR3 is TGCGCCAGCAGCTCACAACTAGCGGGAGAAGATACGCAGTATTTT.